This is a list of T cell receptor beta chains from one sample in a study of blood T cell repertoires in COVID-19. Assay used: immunoSEQ multiplex PCR; TCRdb lists only in-frame clones, some missing. The sample consists of fewer than 250,000 clones, less than 85% of them appearing once. The sample consisted of peripheral blood. The receptors were gathered from a woman between 70 and 85 years old with active or convalescent COVID-19. Both conserved end residues are part of each CDR3. A D gene is named only where the DNA matches it firmly. Expanded clones are given a class, and other clones once, few, many or no size at all.

>-|-|TRBJ1-2|TRBV7-9
TGTGCCAGCAGCCTGACACTCTATGGCTACACCTTC
CASSLTLYGYTF
>TRBD1|-|TRBJ1-6|TRBV9
TGTGCCAGCAGCCCGATGACAGGGGGTCGCTCACCCCTCCACTTT
CASSPMTGGRSPLHF
>TRBD2|-|TRBJ2-7|TRBV5-8
TGTGCCAGCAGCGTGGGACTAGCGCACGAGCAGTACTTC
CASSVGLAHEQYF
>TRBD1|-|TRBJ1-3|TRBV6-5
TGTGCCAGCAGGGTCATACAGGGGGCAGGAAACACCATATATTTT
CASRVIQGAGNTIYF
>TRBD2|-|TRBJ2-3|TRBV7-2
TGTGCCAGCAGCCCCTTAGCGGGGGTGGGGGATACGCAGTATTTT
CASSPLAGVGDTQYF
>-|-|TRBJ2-5|TRBV12-3/TRBV12-4
TGTGCCAGCAGCCCATCGAGGCAAGAGACCCAGTACTTC
CASSPSRQETQYF
>-|-|TRBJ1-3|TRBV19
TGTGCCAGTAAAAGACAGGCCTCTGGAAACACCATATATTTT
CASKRQASGNTIYF
>TRBD1|-|TRBJ2-7|TRBV7-9
TGTGCCAGCCGGGGGACAGGGATCTCCTCCTACGAGCAGTACTTC
CASRGTGISSYEQYF
>-|-|TRBJ1-4|TRBV2
TGTGCCAGCAGTCCCGAGGGGAGGGAAGCCCCAAATGAAAAACTGTTTTTT
CASSPEGREAPNEKLFF
>-|-|TRBJ2-1|TRBV5-1
TGCGCCAGCAGCTTGGTTCCAGGAACCTACAATGAGCAGTTCTTC
CASSLVPGTYNEQFF
>TRBD1|few|TRBJ1-3|TRBV7-9
TGTGCCAGCAGCGAACAGGGGGCGACGAACACCATATATTTT
CASSEQGATNTIYF
>TRBD1|-|TRBJ1-3|TRBV30
TGTGCCTGGAGTATAGGAACAGGGGCTGTTGCTGGAAACACCATATATTTT
CAWSIGTGAVAGNTIYF
>-|-|TRBJ1-4|TRBV27
TGTGCCAGCTCGGGGGGGGCTCAGGGTGAAGAAAAACTGTTTTTT
CASSGGAQGEEKLFF
>-|few|TRBJ2-3|TRBV19
TGTGCCAGTAGTCCCTCCCCCAGCGGGGATACGCAGTATTTT
CASSPSPSGDTQYF
>TRBD2|-|TRBJ2-7|TRBV28
TGTGCCAGCAGTCCGCGAGGGTTGGGGACTACGGGGCAGTACTTC
CASSPRGLGTTGQYF
>TRBD1|-|TRBJ2-7|TRBV7-2
TGTGCCAGCAGCTTAGTGGGGACAGGGGGGGATTGGTACTTC
CASSLVGTGGDWYF
>-|-|TRBJ1-2|TRBV19
TGTGCCAGTAGTATCTCGAACAGGCCTAACTATGGCTACACCTTC
CASSISNRPNYGYTF
>TRBD1|-|TRBJ1-2|TRBV2
TGTGCCAGCAGCGACAGGGGGCCCGCTACGGGGGTACTCTATGGCTACACCTTC
CASSDRGPATGVLYGYTF
>TRBD2|-|TRBJ2-1|TRBV18
TGTGCCAGCTCACCGGGACTAGCGGGAGCGGGGCAGTTCTTC
CASSPGLAGAGQFF
>-|-|TRBJ1-6|TRBV19
TGTGCCAGTAGTATAGACCCGTCGACAAGCGGTTCACCCCTCCACTTT
CASSIDPSTSGSPLHF
>-|-|TRBJ1-5|TRBV5-1
TGCGCCAGCAGCACGATCGGGGGGGATCAGCCCCAGCATTTT
CASSTIGGDQPQHF
>-|-|TRBJ2-2|TRBV9
TGTGCCAGCGCCCCCCGGGGGATCCCGAACACCGGGGAGCTGTTTTTT
CASAPRGIPNTGELFF
>TRBD2|-|TRBJ2-3|TRBV4-1
TGCGCCAGCAGCCAAGTATTAGCGGGGATACCAGATACGCAGTATTTT
CASSQVLAGIPDTQYF
>-|-|TRBJ2-1|TRBV9
TGTGCCAGCAGCGTAGAGGTAGCGAACAATGAGCAGTTCTTC
CASSVEVANNEQFF
>-|-|TRBJ1-1|TRBV19
TGTGCCAGTAGTCAGGGTGAAGCTTTCTTT
CASSQGEAFF
>TRBD1|-|TRBJ1-2|TRBV29-1
TGCAGCGTCTTGGCAGGGGGCCATGGCTACACCTTC
CSVLAGGHGYTF
>-|-|TRBJ1-2|TRBV2
TGTGCCAGCAGACAGGTTAACTATGGCTACACCTTC
CASRQVNYGYTF
>TRBD1|-|TRBJ1-5|TRBV5-3
TGTGCCAGAAGCTTGGAATCAGGCAGGCAGGGGGCGCGTAGCAATCAGCCCCAGCATTTT
CARSLESGRQGARSNQPQHF
>-|once|TRBJ1-5|TRBV5-8
TGTGCCAGCAGCTTGACAGTACAGCCCCAGCATTTT
CASSLTVQPQHF
>TRBD2|-|TRBJ2-5|TRBV24-1
TGTGCCACCAGTGATTCCAGCGGGAGTGGGGAGACCCAGTACTTC
CATSDSSGSGETQYF